Presented here are 10 T cell receptor beta chains from one specimen sequenced in a study of blood T cell repertoires in COVID-19. Profiling relied on immunoSEQ multiplex PCR, and the TCRdb table lists in-frame clones only, not all of them. Found here are about 110,000 clones, around nine tenths of them singletons; the top ten hold 4.8%. Source material: peripheral blood. These receptor sequences come from a human donor in a cohort sampled during active COVID-19.

V and J are TRBV19 and TRBJ2-1, with 11 bases lining up with TRBD2. The CDR3 is 15 amino acids. Germline loops: CDR1 LNHDA, CDR2 SQIVND (reference sequence). V was clipped by 6 bases and J by 9 bases; unmatched bases: 10. This CDR3 reads CASRTSGSKGGEQFF. The CDR3 nucleotides read TGTGCCAGTAGAACTAGCGGGAGTAAGGGAGGTGAGCAGTTCTTC.

The rearrangement uses TRBV24-1 and TRBJ2-4, with TRBD2 matching 7 bases. This CDR3 is 15 amino acids long. Germline V gene data show CDR1 as KGHDR and CDR2 as SFDVKD. The V gene end was trimmed by 5 bases and the J gene end by 3 bases; junction bases not matched to a gene: 6. DNA of the CDR3: TGTGCCACCAGTGGGGGAGGGAGTGGCAAAAACATTCAGTACTTC. Residues: CATSGGGSGKNIQYF.

The genes are TRBV19 and TRBJ2-2; 10 nucleotides align to TRBD1. CDR3 size: 14 residues. CDR1 and CDR2 (germline): LNHDA, SQIVND (reference sequence). Trimming took 7 bases from V and 7 from J; bases not matched to a gene: 6. The CDR3 DNA is TGTGCCAGTACGGACAGGGGGTTGAGCGGGGAGCTGTTTTTT. It specifies CASTDRGLSGELFF.

The genes are TRBV7-9 and TRBJ1-1; no clear D. This CDR3 has 14 amino acids. Germline V gene data show CDR1 as SEHNR and CDR2 as FQNEAQ (reference sequence). The V end was cut by 5 bases, the J end by 4 bases, with 14 bases between. The CDR3 protein is CASSRRGGGTEAFF. CDR3 DNA sequence: TGTGCCAGCAGCCGACGTGGTGGAGGCACTGAAGCTTTCTTT.

This rearrangement joins TRBV18 to TRBJ2-1; 8 positions agree with TRBD2. Germline values: CDR1 KGHSH, CDR2 LQKENI. Trimming removed 1 base from V and 9 bases from J; junction bases left unmatched: 11. CDR3 size: 16 residues. The DNA of the CDR3 is TGTGCCAGCTCACCACTGCTAGCCGGGGGGGTGACTGAGCAGTTCTTC. This codes for CASSPLLAGGVTEQFF.

V and J are TRBV9 and TRBJ1-1; no clear D. V shed 3 bases and J shed 9 bases, with 21 bases lying between them. Germline values: CDR1 SGDLS, CDR2 YYNGEE. CDR3 length: 15 residues. The CDR3 sequence is CASSEARLSGGKAFF. The CDR3 DNA reads as TGTGCCAGCAGCGAGGCGCGTCTTTCGGGAGGTAAAGCTTTCTTT.

This clone occurred a few times. The gene calls are TRBV18 and TRBJ1-4, with D perhaps TRBD1 (6 bases). The CDR3 has 14 amino acids. CDR1 and CDR2 (germline): KGHSH, LQKENI. V lost 6 bases to trimming and J lost 6 bases, with 14 bases between them. CDR3 bases: TGTGCCAGCTCCCCTAACAGGGTTGATGAAAAACTGTTTTTT. Translated: CASSPNRVDEKLFF.

The genes are TRBV7-2 and TRBJ2-1; 8 bases are a match to TRBD2. V gave up 4 bases and J gave up 5 bases; unmatched junction bases: 13. This CDR3 is 17 amino acids long. Germline-derived CDR1 and CDR2 are SGHTA and FQGNSA. CDR3 amino acids: CASSSSGGSGGNNEQFF. In DNA, the CDR3 is TGTGCCAGCAGCTCCTCGGGGGGTTCGGGAGGGAACAATGAGCAGTTCTTC.

The rearrangement links TRBV20-1 to TRBJ2-4; 7 nucleotides align to TRBD1. The CDR3 covers 15 residues. The germline CDR1 and CDR2 sequences are DFQATT and SNEGSKA (reference sequence). The V and J ends lost 3 bases and 6 bases, in that order; junction bases with no gene match: 11. CDR3 sequence (DNA): TGCAGTGCTAGTCGACAGGGTGATCAGAGAAACATTCAGTACTTC. This translates into CSASRQGDQRNIQYF.

The chain has TRBV28 and TRBJ2-3, with D unclear. CDR3 length equals 12 residues. Trimming removed 4 bases at V and 2 bases at J, with 4 bases between. The germline V gene has CDR1 MDHEN and CDR2 SYDVKM. CDR3 in amino acids: CASSWPTDTQYF. CDR3 bases: TGTGCCAGCAGTTGGCCCACAGATACGCAGTATTTT.